The following is a T cell receptor (beta chain) sequence with its context. The antigen is undetermined. This entry is derived from a study of follicular helper T cells after annual influenza vaccination. The assay was immunoSEQ multiplex PCR, and TCRdb's table has in-frame clones only and misses some. The table has about 3,200 clones, 80% to 90% seen once. This CDR3 comprises 13 residues. V was trimmed by 7 bases and J by 9 bases, leaving 16 bases between them. CDR1 is LNHDA, CDR2 SQIVND, per germline (reference sequence). Regarding time point: 2014-2015 season, 7 days after vaccination. Between roughly 35 and 100 mL of blood was drawn per time point. Study-wide findings and caveats: Day 7 ICOS+CD38+ clones later appeared mostly in ICOS-CD38- cTfh. Each annual vaccination recalled recurring oligoclonal ICOS+CD38+ cTfh clonotypes.

The sequence was obtained from an adult who received the influenza vaccine. This rearrangement joins TRBV19 to TRBJ1-5; the D gene is possibly TRBD1 (6 bases). The material sequenced was CXCR5+ CD38- circulating T follicular helper cells from blood, taken 7 days after influenza vaccination. Specified subset: circulating Tfh, non-naive CD4+CXCR5+PD-1+ (ICOS+CD38+ or ICOS-CD38-). CDR3 in DNA: TGTGCCAGTATCGGGCAGGGGCAGCTGCCCCAGCATTTT. Its translation: CASIGQGQLPQHF.